The 28 T cell receptor beta chains given below trace back to one sample, sequenced in a study of OX40 agonist ivuxolimab in advanced cancers. TCRdb's copy holds only in-frame clones and misses some; the assay was immunoSEQ multiplex PCR. This table holds tens of thousands of clones, about 80% found once. This specimen consisted of CD4+ or CD8+ T cells sorted from blood, obtained in a trial of the OX40 agonist ivuxolimab. All receptors come from an adult with an advanced solid tumor such as melanoma, head and neck, liver or kidney cancer.

This chain links TRBV27 with TRBJ2-1; TRBD1 matches 9 bases. Germline-derived CDR1 and CDR2 are MNHEY and SMNVEV (reference sequence). The J segment lost 6 bases and the V segment lost 10 bases, leaving 22 bases of the junction unmatched. CDR3 length: 18 residues. The CDR3 nucleotides read TGTGCCACCCGTAGGAGATATTTCGTACAGGGGGCGCGCAATGAGCAGTTCTTC. This sequence encodes CATRRRYFVQGARNEQFF.

The V call is TRBV29-1, the J call TRBJ1-2; D remains ambiguous. Germline values: CDR1 SQVTM, CDR2 ANQGSEA. The germline V and J ends were trimmed by 7 bases and 8 bases, with 20 bases remaining between them. This CDR3 spans 13 amino acids. The CDR3, as DNA: TGCAGCGCCCTCGGGGATCCGTTCGGAGGCTACACCTTC. Translating gives CSALGDPFGGYTF.

The gene calls are TRBV6-6 and TRBJ2-4; a possible D gene is TRBD2 (5 bases). The germline gives CDR1 MNHNY, CDR2 SVGAGI (reference sequence). V lost 8 bases and J lost 1, with 9 bases in between. The CDR3 runs 13 residues. CDR3 nucleotides: TGTGCCAGCGAGGGTTTCGCCAAAAACATTCAGTACTTC. Residues: CASEGFAKNIQYF.

This clone was detected only a few times. The junction and the germline gene differ at one end; a read error may be behind it. The rearrangement joins TRBV27 to TRBJ2-7; 8 nucleotides match TRBD1. The CDR3 consists of 16 residues. The germline V gene encodes CDR1 MNHEY and CDR2 SMNVEV (reference sequence). This CDR3 reads CASSLSAGTGSFEQYF. DNA for the CDR3: TGTGCCAGCAGTTTATCCGCCGGGACAGGTTCCTTCGAGCAGTACTTC.

This chain joins TRBV15 and TRBJ2-1, with D possibly TRBD1 on 6 matching bases. The CDR3 has 13 residues. Between the trimmed V and J ends, which lost 4 bases and 9 bases, there was a span of 13 bases. Germline-derived CDR1 and CDR2 are LNHNV and YYDKDF (reference sequence). This CDR3 reads CATSTWGTSEQFF. DNA for the CDR3: TGTGCCACCAGCACCTGGGGGACAAGTGAGCAGTTCTTC. Based on the CDR3 plus reference TRBV15 and TRBJ2-1, the full variable domain is DAMVIQNPRYQVTQFGKPVTLSCSQTLNHNVMYWYQQKSSQAPKLLFHYYDKDFNNEADTPDNFQSRRPNTSFCFLDIRSPGLGDTAMYLCATSTWGTSEQFFGPGTRLTVL.

V usage is TRBV5-6 and J usage is TRBJ1-1; perhaps TRBD1 as D (6 bases). The CDR3 consists of 15 residues. Between the trimmed V and J ends, which lost 4 bases and 1 base, there was a span of 14 bases. Germline V lookup: CDR1 SGHDT, CDR2 YYEEEE. The chain's CDR3 is CASSPWDKWNTEAFF. Written as DNA, the CDR3 is TGTGCCAGCAGCCCCTGGGACAAATGGAACACTGAAGCTTTCTTT.

The rearrangement joins TRBV11-3 to TRBJ2-6; D is uncertain. The CDR3 runs 15 residues. V was shortened by 5 bases and J by 0 bases, with 8 bases between the two germline ends. CDR1 and CDR2 (germline): SGHNT, YENEEA. The CDR3 DNA reads as TGTGCCAGCAGCCCCAGGAGCTCTGGGGCCAACGTCCTGACTTTC. Its protein product is CASSPRSSGANVLTF.

This rearrangement joins TRBV29-1 to TRBJ2-5; D is undetermined. The DNA matches TRBJ2-7 better at its end, which makes the J call doubtful. This CDR3 comprises 12 residues. Germline V gene lookup returns CDR1 SQVTM and CDR2 ANQGSEA. The CDR3 nucleotides are TGCAGCGCCAGGACCGTGAGCTACGAGCAGTACTTC. Translating it yields CSARTVSYEQYF.

This clone was picked up one time. The gene calls are TRBV6-1 and TRBJ2-6; D not resolved. The CDR3 runs to 15 residues. Germline V gene sequence: CDR1 MNHNS, CDR2 SASEGT. The V end lost 7 bases, the J end lost 0 bases, and 10 bases lay between the germline ends. This CDR3 is CASTYRYSGANVLTF. The CDR3 DNA is TGTGCCAGCACGTATAGATACTCTGGGGCCAACGTCCTGACTTTC.

V usage is TRBV28 and J usage is TRBJ1-2; weak D call: TRBD1 (5 bases). CDR1 MDHEN and CDR2 SYDVKM come from the germline V gene. Trimming removed 8 bases from V and 5 bases from J, with 18 bases in between. This CDR3 is built from 14 residues. The CDR3 sequence: CASLRGQGWYGYTF. CDR3 DNA sequence: TGTGCCAGCCTTCGGGGCCAGGGTTGGTATGGCTACACCTTC.

V usage is TRBV9 and J usage is TRBJ2-5; 8 bases fit TRBD2. The length of the CDR3 is 15 residues. J lost 5 bases, V lost 4 bases, and 10 bases had no gene match. Germline CDR1 reads SGDLS; CDR2 reads YYNGEE. For the CDR3, the DNA is TGTGCCAGCAGCTCCGGACTAGCCGGCCTGGAGACCCAGTACTTC. Amino acid sequence: CASSSGLAGLETQYF.

J is TRBJ1-1 and V is TRBV28; no firm D call. V lost 0 bases and J lost 3, with 11 bases in between. Per germline, CDR1 MDHEN and CDR2 SYDVKM. The CDR3 is 15 amino acids. The CDR3 here is CASSLWGQMDTEAFF. The CDR3 nucleotides read TGTGCCAGCAGTTTATGGGGTCAGATGGACACTGAAGCTTTCTTT.

The chain links TRBV18 to TRBJ2-7; D possibly corresponds to TRBD2 (5 bases). Germline V CDR1 and CDR2: KGHSH, LQKENI. The ends were cut back, 6 bases at V and 8 bases at J, with 11 bases in the middle. The CDR3 sequence is 11 residues long. This CDR3 is CASSPGWKQYF. As DNA, the CDR3 is TGTGCCAGCTCCCCGGGGTGGAAGCAGTACTTC.

V usage is TRBV18 and J usage is TRBJ2-7; TRBD1 matches 7 bases. The length of the CDR3 is 14 residues. Germline CDR1 KGHSH, CDR2 LQKENI. The trim removed 3 bases at V and 5 bases at J, leaving 7 bases unmatched. CDR3 sequence reads: CASSPRQGWNEQYF. CDR3 sequence (DNA): TGTGCCAGCTCACCGCGACAGGGTTGGAACGAGCAGTACTTC.

The chain couples TRBV11-3 to TRBJ2-7; perhaps D is TRBD1 or TRBD2 (5 bases each). Deletions cut 5 bases from V and 0 bases from J, with 14 bases between. The CDR3 has 15 amino acids. Germline-derived CDR1 and CDR2 are SGHNT and YENEEA. The CDR3 is CASSNWDLTSYEQYF. The CDR3 region has the DNA TGTGCCAGCAGCAACTGGGACCTGACCTCCTACGAGCAGTACTTC.

In the case of this clone: Germline is not matched at one junction end, which may reflect a read error. The chain couples TRBV5-8 to TRBJ1-6, with D possibly matching TRBD1 (5 bases). Germline V gene data show CDR1 as SGHTS and CDR2 as YDEGEE. The CDR3 covers 13 residues. CDR3 loop: CASSWEAGKLRRF. The CDR3 DNA is TGTGCCAGCAGCTGGGAGGCAGGGAAATTGCGCCGTTTT.

This clone has a handful of counts. This chain uses TRBV7-8 with TRBJ1-1, with no clear D. Deletions cut 1 base from V and 6 bases from J, with 12 bases between. Per the germline V gene, CDR1 is SGHVS and CDR2 is FQNEAQ. The CDR3 runs to 14 residues. The CDR3 loop reads CASSLERGVPEAFF. CDR3 sequence (DNA): TGTGCCAGCAGCTTAGAACGCGGAGTCCCTGAAGCTTTCTTT.

The genes are TRBV6-6 and TRBJ1-5; TRBD1 agrees at 7 bases. CDR1 and CDR2 (germline): MNHNY, SVGAGI (reference sequence). There are 15 residues in the CDR3. V dropped 6 bases and J dropped 3; count of bases not matched to a gene: 8. DNA for the CDR3: TGTGCCAGCAGCTATCGGGACAGCCACAATCAGCCCCAGCATTTT. It specifies CASSYRDSHNQPQHF.

The chain carries TRBV5-1 and TRBJ2-6; D perhaps matches TRBD1 (6 bases). Trimming stripped 4 bases from V and 4 bases from J, with 12 bases between. The CDR3 totals 15 residues. Germline values: CDR1 SGHRS, CDR2 YFSETQ. The CDR3 loop reads CASSQQGLGANVLTF. As DNA, the CDR3 is TGCGCCAGCAGCCAACAGGGTCTGGGGGCCAACGTCCTGACTTTC. Full variable domain (remainder filled in from reference TRBV5-1 and TRBJ2-6): KAGVTQTPRYLIKTRGQQVTLSCSPISGHRSVSWYQQTPGQGLQFLFEYFSETQRNKGNFPGRFSGRQFSNSRSEMNVSTLELGDSALYLCASSQQGLGANVLTFGAGSRLTVL.

The chain links TRBV7-9 to TRBJ2-7; TRBD2 matches at 8 bases. This CDR3 comprises 16 residues. With 5 bases clipped from V and 4 bases from J, the junction kept 13 bases outside the gene matches. Germline values: CDR1 SEHNR, CDR2 FQNEAQ (reference sequence). The CDR3 region has the DNA TGTGCCAGCAGCCCCCGGGAGGGGACGGACGTGTACGAGCAGTACTTC. It specifies CASSPREGTDVYEQYF.

CDR3 residues: CASSYFTDTQYF. The CDR3 DNA is TGTGCCAGCAGTTATTTCACAGATACGCAGTATTTT. This chain connects TRBV6-5 to TRBJ2-3; the D is unclear. V was trimmed by 3 bases and J by 2 bases, leaving 3 bases between them. CDR3 length equals 12 residues. From germline, CDR1 is MNHEY and CDR2 SVGAGI.

The rearrangement links TRBV27 to TRBJ1-1; TRBD1 matches 11 bases. Per germline, CDR1 MNHEY and CDR2 SMNVEV (reference sequence). V lost 4 bases and J lost 5; bases outside the gene matches: 6. The CDR3 extends over 15 amino acids. The DNA for the CDR3 is TGTGCCAGCAGTTCCTCCGGGACAGGGGGAACTGAAGCTTTCTTT. Its translation is CASSSSGTGGTEAFF.

This chain uses TRBV5-1 with TRBJ2-1; TRBD1 might be the D (5 bases). The CDR3 covers 11 residues. Germline assignment: CDR1 SGHRS and CDR2 YFSETQ. CDR3 DNA sequence: TGCGCAACGCAGGGTAGCAATGAGCAGTTCTTC. Protein sequence: CATQGSNEQFF.

This clone was observed a few times. The rearrangement joins TRBV4-1 to TRBJ2-5; the match to TRBD1 covers 7 bases. The ends lost 1 base at V and 2 bases at J; junction bases unmatched: 10. This CDR3 spans 17 amino acids. Germline lookup yields CDR1 MGHRA and CDR2 YSYEKL. Written as DNA, the CDR3 is TGCGCCAGCAGCCAAGGAGGATCCGGGACAGCACAAGAGACCCAGTACTTC. It yields the protein CASSQGGSGTAQETQYF.

The chain combines TRBV4-3 with TRBJ2-1, with D perhaps matching TRBD2 (6 bases). The CDR3 loop spans 14 amino acids. Per the germline V gene, CDR1 is LGHNA and CDR2 is YSLEER. V dropped 3 bases and J dropped 10 bases, with 16 bases sitting between them. CDR3 DNA sequence: TGCGCCAGCAGCCATGCGCAGACTAGTGGGGAGCAGTTCTTC. Protein product: CASSHAQTSGEQFF.

As DNA, the CDR3 is TGTGCCAGCAGTTACCCGGACAGGGATTTCAATCAGCCCCAGCATTTT. Its protein product is CASSYPDRDFNQPQHF. This chain connects TRBV6-6 to TRBJ1-5, with 8 bases matching TRBD1. Germline CDR1 MNHNY, CDR2 SVGAGI (reference sequence). The trim removed 2 bases at V and 3 bases at J, leaving 6 bases unmatched. The CDR3 spans 16 residues.

V and J are TRBV19 and TRBJ2-2, with D maybe TRBD1 (6 bases). The V and J ends lost 7 bases and 6 bases respectively, with 9 bases between them. The germline gives CDR1 LNHDA, CDR2 SQIVND (reference sequence). The length of the CDR3 is 12 residues. CDR3 sequence: CASKQGSGELFF. DNA for the CDR3: TGTGCCAGTAAACAGGGCTCCGGGGAGCTGTTTTTT.

The chain combines TRBV6-1 with TRBJ1-2; 10 bases agree with TRBD1. Trimming removed 4 bases from V and 1 base from J; junction bases left unmatched: 6. CDR1 and CDR2 from the germline V gene are MNHNS and SASEGT. The CDR3 consists of 16 residues. The CDR3 bases are TGTGCCAGCAGTGCACACGGACAGGGGGGTAACTATGGCTACACCTTC. Amino acids: CASSAHGQGGNYGYTF.